This T cell receptor (beta chain) stems from a study of blood T cell repertoires in COVID-19. Study background: Italy, Spain and the United States were the sources of the convalescent and acute COVID-19 samples. Sources were T cells, B-cell-depleted T cells, or PBMCs; the material itself was cDNA or gDNA.

Original processing notes: Amplification of reference gene primers was used by the study to estimate nucleated cell counts. Repertoires were generated with immunoSEQ multiplex PCR, while TCRdb's copy carries only in-frame clones and drops some. The V and J calls and the clone size are those of that table, but D and trimming were determined from the DNA. The table has more than 150,000 clones, 78% seen once. The CDR3 sequence is 14 residues long. Trimming left V 1 base short and J 6 bases short, with 7 bases between. The V gene's germline CDR1 is SGHTA and CDR2 FQGNSA. The chain is built from TRBV7-2 and TRBJ1-6; the D is unclear. This TCR came from a woman at least 80 years old with active or convalescent COVID-19. The sample was peripheral blood. The CDR3 nucleotides read TGTGCCAGCAGCTTAGGCCGCAGTAATTCACCCCTCCACTTT. Amino acid sequence: CASSLGRSNSPLHF.